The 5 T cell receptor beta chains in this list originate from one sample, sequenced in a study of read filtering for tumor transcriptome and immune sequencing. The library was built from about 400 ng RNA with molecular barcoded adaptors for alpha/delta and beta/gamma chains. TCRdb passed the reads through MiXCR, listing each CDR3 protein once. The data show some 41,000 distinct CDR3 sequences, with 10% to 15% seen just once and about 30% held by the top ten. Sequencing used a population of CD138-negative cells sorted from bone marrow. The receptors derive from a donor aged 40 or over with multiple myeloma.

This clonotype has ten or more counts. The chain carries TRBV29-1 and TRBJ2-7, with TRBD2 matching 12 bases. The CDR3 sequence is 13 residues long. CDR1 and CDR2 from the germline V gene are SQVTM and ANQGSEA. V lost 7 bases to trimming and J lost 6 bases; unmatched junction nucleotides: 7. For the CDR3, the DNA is TGCAGCGCCTACACTAGCGGGAGGCCCGAGCAGTACTTC. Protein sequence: CSAYTSGRPEQYF.

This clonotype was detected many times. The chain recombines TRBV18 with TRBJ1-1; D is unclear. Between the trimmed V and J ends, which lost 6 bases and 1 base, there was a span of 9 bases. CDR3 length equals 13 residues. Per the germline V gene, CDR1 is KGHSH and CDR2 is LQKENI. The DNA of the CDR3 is TGTGCCAGCTCTCCGGGCGAGAACACTGAAGCTTTCTTT. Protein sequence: CASSPGENTEAFF. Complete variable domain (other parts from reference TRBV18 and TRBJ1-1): NAGVMQNPRHLVRRRGQEARLRCSPMKGHSHVYWYRQLPEEGLKFMVYLQKENIIDESGMPKERFSAEFPKEGPSILRIQQVVRGDSAAYFCASSPGENTEAFFGQGTRLTVV.

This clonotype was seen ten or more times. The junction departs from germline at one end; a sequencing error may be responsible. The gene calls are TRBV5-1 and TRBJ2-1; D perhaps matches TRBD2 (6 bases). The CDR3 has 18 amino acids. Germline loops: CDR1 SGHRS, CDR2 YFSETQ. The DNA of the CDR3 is TGCGCCAGCAGCCGACTCGGGGGTTGGGAGATGGGCTACAAAGAGCAGTTCTTC. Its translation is CASSRLGGWEMGYKEQFF.

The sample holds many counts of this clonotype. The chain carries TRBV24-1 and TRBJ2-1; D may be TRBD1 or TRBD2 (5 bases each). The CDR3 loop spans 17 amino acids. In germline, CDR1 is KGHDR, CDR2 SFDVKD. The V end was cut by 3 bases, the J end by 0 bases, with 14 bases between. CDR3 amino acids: CATSDTSGAGSYNEQFF. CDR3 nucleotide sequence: TGTGCCACCAGTGATACCTCCGGGGCAGGCTCCTACAATGAGCAGTTCTTC.

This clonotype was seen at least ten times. CDR3 loop: CASSPQDSGNTIYF. The CDR3, as DNA: TGTGCCAGCAGCCCCCAGGACTCTGGAAACACCATATATTTT. The V call is TRBV7-8, the J call TRBJ1-3; no reliable D call. The V and J ends lost 5 bases and 0 bases respectively, with 8 bases between them. CDR3 length: 14 amino acids. Germline V gives CDR1 SGHVS, CDR2 FQNEAQ.